A selection of T cell receptor beta chains follows, all from one sample in a study of control samples from healthy donors and cancer patients. Sequencing used immunoSEQ multiplex PCR; TCRdb keeps in-frame clones, though not all of them. The sample lists about 120,000 clones, around 87% seen once, with more than 8% in the top ten. The sample comprised blood. These receptors all stem from a man aged 35-49 years in good health. Both conserved end residues are part of each CDR3. Each record gives: CDR3 DNA, CDR3 protein, D gene, V gene, J gene, clone size. The D gene is left open where the match is weak. Rows may omit the clone size; those that give it use once, few, many or a size class.

DNA: TGTGCCAGCATCAGGGAAGCTGGGTTTAATTCACCCCTCCACTTT
CDR3: CASIREAGFNSPLHF
D: -
V: TRBV2
J: TRBJ1-6
size: -

DNA: TGCGCCAGCAGCTTGGCCAAGCGGGGGGCAGGGGAAGAGACCCAGTACTTC
CDR3: CASSLAKRGAGEETQYF
D: TRBD2
V: TRBV5-1
J: TRBJ2-5
size: -

DNA: TGTGCCAGCAGCTTGGAGAGGGGGCTCTACAATGAGCAGTTCTTC
CDR3: CASSLERGLYNEQFF
D: TRBD1
V: TRBV7-2
J: TRBJ2-1
size: -

DNA: TGTGCCAGCAGCCAAGAAGGGGGGGTTATCAATGAGCAGTTCTTC
CDR3: CASSQEGGVINEQFF
D: -
V: TRBV3-1/TRBV3-2
J: TRBJ2-1
size: -

DNA: TGTGCCAGCAGACCATCGAAACGGGGTCACAATGAGCAGTTCTTC
CDR3: CASRPSKRGHNEQFF
D: -
V: TRBV6-5
J: TRBJ2-1
size: -

DNA: TGCGCCAGCAGCGGACGGACAGGGGTAAATCAGCCCCAGCATTTT
CDR3: CASSGRTGVNQPQHF
D: TRBD1
V: TRBV4-1
J: TRBJ1-5
size: -

DNA: TGTGCCAGCAGCTTGGGGGCAGGAGGTGGCGAAAAACTGTTTTTT
CDR3: CASSLGAGGGEKLFF
D: -
V: TRBV5-6
J: TRBJ1-4
size: -

DNA: TGTGCCACCAGCGCCGGCGGATCCAATAATTCACCCCTCCACTTT
CDR3: CATSAGGSNNSPLHF
D: -
V: TRBV15
J: TRBJ1-6
size: -

DNA: TGTGCCTGTACCTTGGGGAGGGGTCGAGAAGATACGCAGTATTTT
CDR3: CACTLGRGREDTQYF
D: TRBD2
V: TRBV19
J: TRBJ2-3
size: -

DNA: TGCGCCAGCAGCCAGAGACTGTCTAGCACAGATACGCAGTATTTT
CDR3: CASSQRLSSTDTQYF
D: -
V: TRBV4-3
J: TRBJ2-3
size: -

DNA: TGTGCCAGCAGCTGGACTAGCGGGGGCCGGATCGGGGAGACCCAGTACTTC
CDR3: CASSWTSGGRIGETQYF
D: TRBD2
V: TRBV5-5
J: TRBJ2-5
size: few

DNA: TGTGCCAGCAGTGAAGGAGCTTCTAACTATGGCTACACCTTC
CDR3: CASSEGASNYGYTF
D: -
V: TRBV2
J: TRBJ1-2
size: -

DNA: TGTGCCAGCAGTTACCACTTGAGCCCTAACTATGGCTACACCTTC
CDR3: CASSYHLSPNYGYTF
D: -
V: TRBV6-5
J: TRBJ1-2
size: once

DNA: TGCGCCAGCAGCCCTCCGTCGGGGTCCCAAGAGACCCAGTACTTC
CDR3: CASSPPSGSQETQYF
D: -
V: TRBV5-1
J: TRBJ2-5
size: -

DNA: TGCAGCGTTGAAGGACCGACTAGCGGATACAATGAGCAGTTCTTC
CDR3: CSVEGPTSGYNEQFF
D: TRBD2
V: TRBV29-1
J: TRBJ2-1
size: -

DNA: TGTGCCAGCAGCCCACTTGGAGGCGGGGGGGCCTCGAGAAATGAGCAGTTCTTC
CDR3: CASSPLGGGGASRNEQFF
D: TRBD2
V: TRBV7-6
J: TRBJ2-1
size: -

DNA: TGTGCCAGCAGTCCGATCGGGCCCCCCGGGGAGTACTTC
CDR3: CASSPIGPPGEYF
D: -
V: TRBV12-3/TRBV12-4
J: TRBJ2-7
size: -

DNA: TGTGCCAGCAGTTATGGACAGGGGGATAATTCACCCCTCCACTTT
CDR3: CASSYGQGDNSPLHF
D: TRBD1
V: TRBV6-5
J: TRBJ1-6
size: -

DNA: TGCGCCAGCAGCCAAGAAGGAACGGCAGGGCGGGCAGATACGCAGTATTTT
CDR3: CASSQEGTAGRADTQYF
D: -
V: TRBV4-3
J: TRBJ2-3
size: -

DNA: TGCGCCAGCAGCCGAGCGGTGGAAGCCTACTACGAGCAGTACTTC
CDR3: CASSRAVEAYYEQYF
D: -
V: TRBV5-1
J: TRBJ2-7
size: -

DNA: TGCGCCAGCTGCTCCTTATCTTTGAGGGGCACAGATACGCAGTATTTT
CDR3: CASCSLSLRGTDTQYF
D: -
V: TRBV10-2
J: TRBJ2-3
size: -

DNA: TGTGCCAGCAGCTCGCAGGGGGGGTGGGCTAGAGGCTACACCTTC
CDR3: CASSSQGGWARGYTF
D: TRBD1
V: TRBV7-2
J: TRBJ1-2
size: -

DNA: TGTGCTAGTGGCCCCATAATTCGGCTGTCCCATGGTCGTTACACTGAAGCTTTCTTT
CDR3: CASGPIIRLSHGRYTEAFF
D: -
V: TRBV12-5
J: TRBJ1-1
size: -

DNA: TGTGCCAGCAGTGTGAGGGGGCGCGAGCAGTACTTC
CDR3: CASSVRGREQYF
D: TRBD1
V: TRBV25-1
J: TRBJ2-7
size: -

DNA: TGTGCCAGTAGTTCGAGACAGACATCTAACACTGAAGCTTTCTTT
CDR3: CASSSRQTSNTEAFF
D: -
V: TRBV19
J: TRBJ1-1
size: -

DNA: TGTGCCAGCAGCTTACCAGGAAACACCATATATTTT
CDR3: CASSLPGNTIYF
D: -
V: TRBV7-2
J: TRBJ1-3
size: -

DNA: TGTGCCAGCAGCCCCACTATGAACACTGAAGCTTTCTTT
CDR3: CASSPTMNTEAFF
D: -
V: TRBV7-9
J: TRBJ1-1
size: few

DNA: TGCGCCAGCAGCCAAGCCCCCATTACCCAAGAGACCCAGTACTTC
CDR3: CASSQAPITQETQYF
D: -
V: TRBV4-1
J: TRBJ2-5
size: many

DNA: TGTGCCAGCAGTCCCGACCAAGAGACCCAGTACTTC
CDR3: CASSPDQETQYF
D: -
V: TRBV6-2/TRBV6-3
J: TRBJ2-5
size: -

DNA: TGTGCCAGCAGCTCGACTAGCGGGGGGTACAATGAGCAGTTCTTC
CDR3: CASSSTSGGYNEQFF
D: TRBD2
V: TRBV7-2
J: TRBJ2-1
size: -

DNA: TGTGCCAGCAGCCTAAACCTCTTTAGGGCCGAAGTCGGGGATACGCAGTATTTT
CDR3: CASSLNLFRAEVGDTQYF
D: -
V: TRBV3-1/TRBV3-2
J: TRBJ2-3
size: -

DNA: TGTGCCAGCAGTGAACAGGGCGGAAACACTGAAGCTTTCTTT
CDR3: CASSEQGGNTEAFF
D: -
V: TRBV2
J: TRBJ1-1
size: once

DNA: TGTGCCAGCAGCCAGGGACTAGCGGGTGGCCGCCGGGAGCTGTTTTTT
CDR3: CASSQGLAGGRRELFF
D: TRBD2
V: TRBV7-2
J: TRBJ2-2
size: -

DNA: TGTGCCAGCAGTAGCTACTTGGGGGGGAACACTGAAGCTTTCTTT
CDR3: CASSSYLGGNTEAFF
D: -
V: TRBV6-5
J: TRBJ1-1
size: -

DNA: TGTGCCAGCAGCTTAGGACAGGGGTTTGGAGATCAGCCCCAGCATTTT
CDR3: CASSLGQGFGDQPQHF
D: TRBD1
V: TRBV7-9
J: TRBJ1-5
size: -

DNA: TGTGCCATCAGTTCCGGGGGGCAGGGGAGCACAGATACGCAGTATTTT
CDR3: CAISSGGQGSTDTQYF
D: -
V: TRBV10-3
J: TRBJ2-3
size: -

DNA: TGTGCCAGTAGTCCCACCTCCCACACAGGGTTGTCCAACTACGAGCAGTACTTC
CDR3: CASSPTSHTGLSNYEQYF
D: -
V: TRBV19
J: TRBJ2-7
size: -

DNA: TGTGCCAGCAGCCAAGACGTCTATCGGGGGATCTATGGCTACACCTTC
CDR3: CASSQDVYRGIYGYTF
D: -
V: TRBV14
J: TRBJ1-2
size: -

DNA: TGTGCCACAGTCGGGGACTCGAACACTGAAGCTTTCTTT
CDR3: CATVGDSNTEAFF
D: -
V: TRBV6-5
J: TRBJ1-1
size: -

DNA: TGCGCCAGCAGCCAAGGGGTTAGGACCGGGGAGCTGTTTTTT
CDR3: CASSQGVRTGELFF
D: -
V: TRBV4-3
J: TRBJ2-2
size: -

DNA: TGTGCCAGCGCGGGTCAGGGGCCCCGGTGGGACACCGGGGAGCTGTTTTTT
CDR3: CASAGQGPRWDTGELFF
D: -
V: TRBV7-8
J: TRBJ2-2
size: -

DNA: TGTGCCAGCAGGGGGCAGGGATTTTCACCCCTCCACTTT
CDR3: CASRGQGFSPLHF
D: -
V: TRBV6-5
J: TRBJ1-6
size: -

DNA: TGTGCCAGCAGCCAAGCCCGTGGGGGGGCCTACAATGAGCAGTTCTTC
CDR3: CASSQARGGAYNEQFF
D: TRBD2
V: TRBV3-1/TRBV3-2
J: TRBJ2-1
size: -

DNA: TGTGCCAGCAGGACGGACAGGACAGATCAGCCCCAGCATTTT
CDR3: CASRTDRTDQPQHF
D: TRBD1
V: TRBV6-5
J: TRBJ1-5
size: -

DNA: TGTGCCAGCAGTTTATTCCAACCGGGACTAGCTTCAGGGGAGACCCAGTACTTC
CDR3: CASSLFQPGLASGETQYF
D: TRBD2
V: TRBV27
J: TRBJ2-5
size: -

DNA: TGTGCCAGCAGCTACTCGGACAGGCCAGGTAGAAGGAGGGACCCTAGTCAAGAGACCCAGTACTTC
CDR3: CASSYSDRPGRRRDPSQETQYF
D: -
V: TRBV6-6
J: TRBJ2-5
size: -

DNA: TGCGCCAGCACGCCAACGAGGGCCGGGGAGCTGTTTTTT
CDR3: CASTPTRAGELFF
D: -
V: TRBV23-1
J: TRBJ2-2
size: -

DNA: TGTGCCAGTAGTAGTGACAGGGTTGATCAGCCCCAGCATTTT
CDR3: CASSSDRVDQPQHF
D: TRBD1
V: TRBV19
J: TRBJ1-5
size: -

DNA: TGTGCCAGCAGTTACCCCCTAGCGGGGGGGTACAATGAGCAGTTCTTC
CDR3: CASSYPLAGGYNEQFF
D: TRBD2
V: TRBV6-5
J: TRBJ2-1
size: -

DNA: TGTGCCAGCACTATTGACAGGGGCCAAGGAGCTTTCTTT
CDR3: CASTIDRGQGAFF
D: TRBD1
V: TRBV12-3/TRBV12-4
J: TRBJ1-1
size: -

DNA: TGCGCCAGCAGCTCCCGACTTTTGAACACCGGGGAGCTGTTTTTT
CDR3: CASSSRLLNTGELFF
D: -
V: TRBV5-1
J: TRBJ2-2
size: once

DNA: TGTGCCACCAGTGGTTTGGCCGGGGGGGCGGCAGATACGCAGTATTTT
CDR3: CATSGLAGGAADTQYF
D: TRBD2
V: TRBV24-1
J: TRBJ2-3
size: -